A selection of T cell receptor beta chains follows, all from one sample in a study of T cell changes during pregnancy in multiple sclerosis. Produced via immunoSEQ multiplex PCR; TCRdb's table is partial and in-frame only. Here the sample spans around 95,000 clones, 92% being singletons. The sample here was peripheral blood, taken after pregnancy. The receptor source for this set is a female donor with multiple sclerosis, enrolled in a pregnancy study. Each CDR3 is given with its conserved first and last residue. Each record gives: V gene, D gene, clone size, J gene, CDR3 DNA, CDR3 protein. The D gene is left open where the match is weak. For some rows the clone size is stated as once, few or many, or as a class when expanded; others skip it.

V gene: TRBV5-1; D gene: TRBD1; clone size: -; J gene: TRBJ1-4; CDR3 DNA: TGCGCCAGCAGCTTTGTCGGGACAGGGTATTCGGGGAATGAAAAACTGTTTTTT; CDR3 protein: CASSFVGTGYSGNEKLFF
V gene: TRBV19; D gene: TRBD1; clone size: once; J gene: TRBJ1-2; CDR3 DNA: TGTGCCAGTAGTATAGCCGGACAGGGGGCCTATGGCTACACCTTC; CDR3 protein: CASSIAGQGAYGYTF
V gene: TRBV27; D gene: -; clone size: once; J gene: TRBJ2-2; CDR3 DNA: TGTGCCAGCAGTTTCAGGTGGACGAACACCGGGGAGCTGTTTTTT; CDR3 protein: CASSFRWTNTGELFF
V gene: TRBV7-9; D gene: TRBD2; clone size: -; J gene: TRBJ2-2; CDR3 DNA: TGTGCCAGCAGCCCCCCCCCTAGCGGGGGGGCAAACACCGGGGAGCTGTTTTTT; CDR3 protein: CASSPPPSGGANTGELFF
V gene: TRBV18; D gene: -; clone size: -; J gene: TRBJ2-7; CDR3 DNA: TGTGCCAGCTCACCACCGAACCAGGGCTACGAGCAGTACTTC; CDR3 protein: CASSPPNQGYEQYF
V gene: TRBV7-6; D gene: -; clone size: -; J gene: TRBJ2-3; CDR3 DNA: TGTGCCAGCAGCTTAGTGGGGGGGACAGGTACGCAGTATTTT; CDR3 protein: CASSLVGGTGTQYF
V gene: TRBV19; D gene: -; clone size: -; J gene: TRBJ1-2; CDR3 DNA: TGTGCCAGTAGTATGTCCGGGGAGACCTCTGGCTACACCTTC; CDR3 protein: CASSMSGETSGYTF
V gene: TRBV15; D gene: TRBD2; clone size: -; J gene: TRBJ2-1; CDR3 DNA: TGTGCCACCAGCAGAGTTCGGGGGGGCTCCTACAATGAGCAGTTCTTC; CDR3 protein: CATSRVRGGSYNEQFF
V gene: TRBV4-3; D gene: -; clone size: -; J gene: TRBJ1-1; CDR3 DNA: TGCGCCAGCAGCCAAGATCAGGGCGTGAACACTGAAGCTTTCTTT; CDR3 protein: CASSQDQGVNTEAFF
V gene: TRBV7-9; D gene: -; clone size: -; J gene: TRBJ1-1; CDR3 DNA: TGTGCCAGCAGCTCCCGCCAGGGGAGGAACACTGAAGCTTTCTTT; CDR3 protein: CASSSRQGRNTEAFF
V gene: TRBV2; D gene: TRBD1; clone size: -; J gene: TRBJ2-2; CDR3 DNA: TGTGCCAGCACGGCAGGGGGCCTGAACACCGGGGAGCTGTTTTTT; CDR3 protein: CASTAGGLNTGELFF
V gene: TRBV6-6; D gene: TRBD1; clone size: -; J gene: TRBJ1-4; CDR3 DNA: TGTGCCAGCAGCCCTCCGGGACAGGGGTATGAAAAACTGTTTTTT; CDR3 protein: CASSPPGQGYEKLFF
V gene: TRBV27; D gene: TRBD1; clone size: -; J gene: TRBJ1-2; CDR3 DNA: TGTGCCAGCAGTCCTGACAGGGGGCATCACTATGGCTACACCTTC; CDR3 protein: CASSPDRGHHYGYTF
V gene: TRBV5-1; D gene: TRBD1; clone size: -; J gene: TRBJ1-3; CDR3 DNA: TGCGCCAGCAGCTTGAACGTCTGGGGACAGGGTGGAAACACCATATATTTT; CDR3 protein: CASSLNVWGQGGNTIYF
V gene: TRBV6-5; D gene: TRBD1; clone size: -; J gene: TRBJ1-1; CDR3 DNA: TGTGCCAGCACCCAGGACAGGGGTCAAACTGAAGCTTTCTTT; CDR3 protein: CASTQDRGQTEAFF
V gene: TRBV18; D gene: -; clone size: -; J gene: TRBJ2-5; CDR3 DNA: TGTGCCAGCTCACCACCCTCGGGTTTAAGAGAGACCCAGTACTTC; CDR3 protein: CASSPPSGLRETQYF
V gene: TRBV13; D gene: -; clone size: few; J gene: TRBJ2-7; CDR3 DNA: TGTGCCAGCAGCTTAGTCTACCACGAGCAGTACTTC; CDR3 protein: CASSLVYHEQYF
V gene: TRBV6-1; D gene: TRBD1; clone size: -; J gene: TRBJ2-7; CDR3 DNA: TGTGCCAGCAGTGAACGGGACAGGGTTCACGAGCAGTACTTC; CDR3 protein: CASSERDRVHEQYF
V gene: TRBV5-4; D gene: TRBD1; clone size: -; J gene: TRBJ2-7; CDR3 DNA: TGTGCCAGCAGCTTGGAGGGACAGGGGGAATACGAGCAGTACTTC; CDR3 protein: CASSLEGQGEYEQYF
V gene: TRBV6-6; D gene: -; clone size: -; J gene: TRBJ1-2; CDR3 DNA: TGTGCCAGCAGTTATAGGGGAACTAACTATGGCTACACCTTC; CDR3 protein: CASSYRGTNYGYTF
V gene: TRBV2; D gene: TRBD1; clone size: -; J gene: TRBJ1-1; CDR3 DNA: TGTGCCACCGGACAGGGAAGAGACACTGAAGCTTTCTTT; CDR3 protein: CATGQGRDTEAFF
V gene: TRBV19; D gene: -; clone size: -; J gene: TRBJ2-7; CDR3 DNA: TGTGCCAGTAAAGGGTCGGTAGGACACTCTCGGCAGTACTTC; CDR3 protein: CASKGSVGHSRQYF
V gene: TRBV28; D gene: -; clone size: -; J gene: TRBJ2-6; CDR3 DNA: TGTGCCAGCAGTCCCCTGAGACTAGACCCCGACCTCTCTGGGGCCAACGTCCTGACTTTC; CDR3 protein: CASSPLRLDPDLSGANVLTF
V gene: TRBV9; D gene: TRBD2; clone size: -; J gene: TRBJ2-1; CDR3 DNA: TGTGCCAGCAGCCTAAGCCGGACTAGCGGGGGGGATGATGAGCAGTTCTTC; CDR3 protein: CASSLSRTSGGDDEQFF
V gene: TRBV5-1; D gene: -; clone size: -; J gene: TRBJ1-1; CDR3 DNA: TGCGCCAGCAGCTTGTCCAGGGGTGAGTACACTGAAGCTTTCTTT; CDR3 protein: CASSLSRGEYTEAFF
V gene: TRBV18; D gene: -; clone size: -; J gene: TRBJ2-7; CDR3 DNA: TGTGCCAGCTCACCGGCTTCATCCCTCTACGAGCAGTACTTC; CDR3 protein: CASSPASSLYEQYF
V gene: TRBV9; D gene: -; clone size: -; J gene: TRBJ2-7; CDR3 DNA: TGTGCCAGCAGCGTATACGGCGGGGAGACCTACGAGCAGTACTTC; CDR3 protein: CASSVYGGETYEQYF
V gene: TRBV15; D gene: -; clone size: once; J gene: TRBJ1-5; CDR3 DNA: TGTGCCACTCGGGACATGGGACTACGGCCCCAGCATTTT; CDR3 protein: CATRDMGLRPQHF
V gene: TRBV2; D gene: TRBD1; clone size: few; J gene: TRBJ1-5; CDR3 DNA: TGTGCCAGCAGCGGACAGGGGCGAAACCAGCCCCAGCATTTT; CDR3 protein: CASSGQGRNQPQHF
V gene: TRBV7-9; D gene: -; clone size: -; J gene: TRBJ2-1; CDR3 DNA: TGTGCCAGCAGCAAACGAACCGGGTCCTACAATGAGCAGTTCTTC; CDR3 protein: CASSKRTGSYNEQFF
V gene: TRBV2; D gene: -; clone size: -; J gene: TRBJ1-4; CDR3 DNA: TGTGCCAGCAGTAGCGTGACTGTAACTAATGAAAAACTGTTTTTT; CDR3 protein: CASSSVTVTNEKLFF
V gene: TRBV6-5; D gene: TRBD2; clone size: -; J gene: TRBJ2-5; CDR3 DNA: TGTGCCAGCAGTTTTAGCGGGGGGCAAGAGACCCAGTACTTC; CDR3 protein: CASSFSGGQETQYF
V gene: TRBV5-6; D gene: TRBD1; clone size: -; J gene: TRBJ2-7; CDR3 DNA: TGTGCCAGCAGCCTGCAGACAGGGGGACCCTACGAGCAGTACTTC; CDR3 protein: CASSLQTGGPYEQYF
V gene: TRBV6-6; D gene: -; clone size: -; J gene: TRBJ2-7; CDR3 DNA: TGTGCCAGCCAGGCCTATACCTACGAGCAGTACTTC; CDR3 protein: CASQAYTYEQYF
V gene: TRBV2; D gene: -; clone size: once; J gene: TRBJ1-6; CDR3 DNA: TGTGCCAGCAGTAGGGAACAGGGTAATTCACCCCTCCACTTT; CDR3 protein: CASSREQGNSPLHF
V gene: TRBV9; D gene: TRBD1; clone size: -; J gene: TRBJ1-2; CDR3 DNA: TGTGCCAGCAGCCTTAGAGGACAGGGTGGCTATGGCTACACCTTC; CDR3 protein: CASSLRGQGGYGYTF
V gene: TRBV6-5; D gene: -; clone size: -; J gene: TRBJ1-2; CDR3 DNA: TGTGCCAGCAGTTACCGAGTCGAGGGCGGCTACACCTTC; CDR3 protein: CASSYRVEGGYTF
V gene: TRBV10-3; D gene: -; clone size: -; J gene: TRBJ2-7; CDR3 DNA: TGTGCCATCACGACCGACAGCTACGAGCAGTACTTC; CDR3 protein: CAITTDSYEQYF
V gene: TRBV5-1; D gene: TRBD1; clone size: -; J gene: TRBJ1-4; CDR3 DNA: TGCGCCAGCAGCTTAACGACAGGGGAGGAAAAACTGTTTTTT; CDR3 protein: CASSLTTGEEKLFF
V gene: TRBV2; D gene: -; clone size: -; J gene: TRBJ1-2; CDR3 DNA: TGTGCCAGCAGTGAGAACAGTCTAGCTGGCTACACCTTC; CDR3 protein: CASSENSLAGYTF
V gene: TRBV18; D gene: TRBD1; clone size: -; J gene: TRBJ2-7; CDR3 DNA: TGTGCCAGCTCACCAAACCTACAGGGGCTAGGGGGCGAGCAGTACTTC; CDR3 protein: CASSPNLQGLGGEQYF
V gene: TRBV18; D gene: -; clone size: -; J gene: TRBJ1-5; CDR3 DNA: TGTGCCAGCGCCAGGCTGGGCAATCAGCCCCAGCATTTT; CDR3 protein: CASARLGNQPQHF
V gene: TRBV2; D gene: TRBD2; clone size: -; J gene: TRBJ2-7; CDR3 DNA: TGTGCCAGCAGTGGGCTACGGGGGGGCCACTACGAGCAGTACTTC; CDR3 protein: CASSGLRGGHYEQYF
V gene: TRBV2; D gene: -; clone size: -; J gene: TRBJ2-1; CDR3 DNA: TGTGCCAGCAATAGACAGATTAGCAATGAGCAGTTCTTC; CDR3 protein: CASNRQISNEQFF
V gene: TRBV7-9; D gene: TRBD1; clone size: -; J gene: TRBJ1-4; CDR3 DNA: TGTGCCAGCAGCTCGTCAGGGGGCCTTAATGAAAAACTGTTTTTT; CDR3 protein: CASSSSGGLNEKLFF
V gene: TRBV28; D gene: -; clone size: few; J gene: TRBJ2-6; CDR3 DNA: TGTGCCAGCAGTTTAAAGGAGGTCTCTGGGGCCAACGTCCTGACTTTC; CDR3 protein: CASSLKEVSGANVLTF
V gene: TRBV6-1; D gene: -; clone size: -; J gene: TRBJ2-2; CDR3 DNA: TGTGCCAGCACTGAGCGGGCGCGACTCACCGGGGAGCTGTTTTTT; CDR3 protein: CASTERARLTGELFF
V gene: TRBV6-1; D gene: -; clone size: -; J gene: TRBJ2-7; CDR3 DNA: TGTGCCAGCAGTGAGGACACCTCCTACGAGCAGTACTTC; CDR3 protein: CASSEDTSYEQYF